Listed below are T cell receptor beta chains from one sample, sequenced in a study of T cell responses to AZD1222 COVID-19 vaccine. Using immunoSEQ multiplex PCR, the repertoire was profiled, and TCRdb retains in-frame clones only, with some absent. The data contain around 58,000 clones, about 88% of them seen just once; the ten biggest clones take up roughly a tenth. The sample in question was peripheral blood, obtained on day 0 of AZD1222 vaccination. The receptors stem from an adult in good health. Each CDR3 is given without its conserved first and last residue. The order of the fields is J gene, V gene, CDR3 length, clone size, CDR3 protein. Part of the rows lack a size; the others show once, few, many or a class for expanded clones.

j_gene: TRBJ1-6
v_gene: TRBV18
len: 15
abundance: .
CDR3aa: ASSPNGRPGRNSPLH

j_gene: TRBJ2-7
v_gene: TRBV25-1
len: 13
abundance: few
CDR3aa: ASSEWGGASYEQY

j_gene: TRBJ2-5
v_gene: TRBV2
len: 13
abundance: .
CDR3aa: ASSEEVVASVAQY

j_gene: TRBJ1-2
v_gene: TRBV7-8
len: 11
abundance: .
CDR3aa: ASSIDRGWGYT

j_gene: TRBJ2-2
v_gene: TRBV29-1
len: 12
abundance: .
CDR3aa: SAARTGTTGELF

j_gene: TRBJ2-2
v_gene: TRBV11-2
len: 14
abundance: .
CDR3aa: ASSAPGLGVPGELF

j_gene: TRBJ2-7
v_gene: TRBV18
len: 14
abundance: .
CDR3aa: ASSEDRVRLRGEQY

j_gene: TRBJ1-5
v_gene: TRBV27
len: 12
abundance: once
CDR3aa: ASGRGEGNQPQH

j_gene: TRBJ1-3
v_gene: TRBV28
len: 14
abundance: .
CDR3aa: ATPSGKLISGNTIY

j_gene: TRBJ2-7
v_gene: TRBV25-1
len: 12
abundance: .
CDR3aa: ASSVTGPVYEQY

j_gene: TRBJ2-7
v_gene: TRBV7-8
len: 11
abundance: .
CDR3aa: ASSLAGSYEQY

j_gene: TRBJ2-7
v_gene: TRBV4-1
len: 12
abundance: .
CDR3aa: ASSLLLDGYEQY

j_gene: TRBJ2-2
v_gene: TRBV18
len: 14
abundance: .
CDR3aa: ASSPRAGALTGELF

j_gene: TRBJ2-1
v_gene: TRBV3-1/TRBV3-2
len: 15
abundance: once
CDR3aa: ASSTTGGQGLYNEQF

j_gene: TRBJ1-2
v_gene: TRBV3-1/TRBV3-2
len: 11
abundance: .
CDR3aa: ASSPRGHYGYT

j_gene: TRBJ1-6
v_gene: TRBV9
len: 14
abundance: few
CDR3aa: ASSRFGDFYNSPLH

j_gene: TRBJ1-5
v_gene: TRBV19
len: 13
abundance: once
CDR3aa: ASSIDRASNQPQH

j_gene: TRBJ1-3
v_gene: TRBV24-1
len: 13
abundance: .
CDR3aa: ATSDPRGVGNTIY

j_gene: TRBJ1-2
v_gene: TRBV5-4
len: 13
abundance: .
CDR3aa: ASSLDLVANYGYT

j_gene: TRBJ1-2
v_gene: TRBV10-2
len: 12
abundance: .
CDR3aa: ASSELAGGNGYT

j_gene: TRBJ2-3
v_gene: TRBV7-2
len: 13
abundance: .
CDR3aa: ASSFRTPSTDTQY

j_gene: TRBJ2-1
v_gene: TRBV29-1
len: 11
abundance: .
CDR3aa: SVENPVGNEQF

j_gene: TRBJ2-6
v_gene: TRBV30
len: 13
abundance: .
CDR3aa: AWRYSGSGANVLT

j_gene: TRBJ2-6
v_gene: TRBV19
len: 15
abundance: .
CDR3aa: ASSIGSSVSGANVLT

j_gene: TRBJ1-2
v_gene: TRBV5-1
len: 12
abundance: .
CDR3aa: ASSLGSTSYGYT

j_gene: TRBJ1-2
v_gene: TRBV28
len: 13
abundance: .
CDR3aa: ASSSAPGRSYGYT

j_gene: TRBJ1-6
v_gene: TRBV28
len: 15
abundance: .
CDR3aa: ASSLGGGTGYNSPLH

j_gene: TRBJ1-1
v_gene: TRBV18
len: 10
abundance: .
CDR3aa: ASRKQGSEAF

j_gene: TRBJ1-2
v_gene: TRBV12-3/TRBV12-4
len: 11
abundance: .
CDR3aa: ASSLLSNYGYT

j_gene: TRBJ1-1
v_gene: TRBV6-1
len: 14
abundance: .
CDR3aa: ASSESSWGSNTEAF

j_gene: TRBJ1-3
v_gene: TRBV9
len: 14
abundance: once
CDR3aa: ASSSPGQVSGNTIY

j_gene: TRBJ2-5
v_gene: TRBV4-2
len: 12
abundance: once
CDR3aa: ASSQDPGAETQY

j_gene: TRBJ2-5
v_gene: TRBV11-1
len: 14
abundance: .
CDR3aa: ASSPRRGLVQETQY

j_gene: TRBJ2-1
v_gene: TRBV30
len: 12
abundance: .
CDR3aa: AWNRGAELDEQF

j_gene: TRBJ2-2
v_gene: TRBV30
len: 14
abundance: .
CDR3aa: AWKGGLAVNTGELF

j_gene: TRBJ2-1
v_gene: TRBV4-1
len: 16
abundance: .
CDR3aa: ASSQVPTSGGPNNEQF

j_gene: TRBJ2-7
v_gene: TRBV19
len: 13
abundance: .
CDR3aa: ASSMAQDPLHEQY

j_gene: TRBJ2-3
v_gene: TRBV11-3
len: 11
abundance: .
CDR3aa: ASSLADTDTQY

j_gene: TRBJ2-5
v_gene: TRBV5-6
len: 13
abundance: .
CDR3aa: ASSSGLAGEETQY

j_gene: TRBJ2-7
v_gene: TRBV19
len: 12
abundance: .
CDR3aa: ASLLAGSDYEQY

j_gene: TRBJ2-1
v_gene: TRBV6-4
len: 13
abundance: .
CDR3aa: ASSQLAGGYNEQF

j_gene: TRBJ1-4
v_gene: TRBV29-1
len: 10
abundance: .
CDR3aa: SVRQGSEKLF

j_gene: TRBJ1-2
v_gene: TRBV18
len: 16
abundance: .
CDR3aa: ASSPISGTGLNYYGYT

j_gene: TRBJ2-1
v_gene: TRBV7-8
len: 14
abundance: .
CDR3aa: ASLYPGTRGKNEQF

j_gene: TRBJ2-1
v_gene: TRBV6-2/TRBV6-3
len: 13
abundance: .
CDR3aa: ASSQLAGEANEQF

j_gene: TRBJ2-7
v_gene: TRBV7-9
len: 13
abundance: .
CDR3aa: ASSWASGGAGEQY

j_gene: TRBJ1-2
v_gene: TRBV12-3/TRBV12-4
len: 11
abundance: few
CDR3aa: ASSSGTGNGYT

j_gene: TRBJ1-4
v_gene: TRBV7-9
len: 14
abundance: .
CDR3aa: ASTLDGGFGNEKLF

j_gene: TRBJ2-2
v_gene: TRBV19
len: 12
abundance: .
CDR3aa: ASTVTDQTGELF

j_gene: TRBJ2-1
v_gene: TRBV10-1
len: 17
abundance: .
CDR3aa: ASSERLAAGGSSYNEQF

j_gene: TRBJ2-1
v_gene: TRBV12-3/TRBV12-4
len: 10
abundance: .
CDR3aa: ASRLAGTEQF

j_gene: TRBJ2-2
v_gene: TRBV19
len: 15
abundance: .
CDR3aa: ASSIEVAGGPSGELF

j_gene: TRBJ2-3
v_gene: TRBV10-2
len: 14
abundance: .
CDR3aa: ASSESRGGGTDTQY

j_gene: TRBJ2-7
v_gene: TRBV6-1
len: 13
abundance: .
CDR3aa: ASSERAGGAGGQY